This T cell receptor beta chain originates from a study of PD-1 blockade in mismatch repair-deficient tumors. Points from the study as a whole: Tumor-resident clones, often undetectable pretreatment in blood, expanded then contracted after pembrolizumab.

To note about this clone: Its antigen is unknown.

The TCR-sequenced patients were a few responders to pembrolizumab. Produced via immunoSEQ multiplex PCR; TCRdb's table is partial and in-frame only. The table lists tens of thousands of clones, over 75% of them singletons. Germline CDR1 and CDR2: SGHTA and FQGTGA. V was trimmed by 2 bases and J by 2 bases, leaving 8 bases between them. This CDR3 is built from 14 residues. Sequenced material: peripheral blood, taken roughly 20 weeks after starting pembrolizumab. The chain has TRBV7-3 and TRBJ2-3; the D is unclear. The receptor's source is an adult with mismatch repair-deficient cancer. The CDR3 sequence: CASSLEPATDTQYF. DNA for the CDR3: TGTGCCAGCAGCTTAGAACCTGCCACAGATACGCAGTATTTT.